This T cell receptor beta chain came from a study of post-analysis software for immune sequencing data. The CDR3 length is 13 residues. From germline, CDR1 is KGHDR and CDR2 SFDVKD. J was trimmed by 5 bases and V by 10 bases; bases with no gene match: 8. This clonotype was observed many times. No antigen is known for it. Study-wide findings and caveats: TRBV5-6, TRBV5-1 and TRBV20-1 were among a few TRBV segments more frequent in patients than controls.

Prepared TCR beta cDNA libraries contained unique molecular identifiers. Some 500,000 cDNA molecules were obtained per 1 to 10 million input T cells. TCRdb reanalysed the PCR reads using MiXCR and keeps one entry per CDR3 protein. The table has hundreds of thousands of distinct CDR3 sequences, about 40% seen once; the top ten hold approximately 1.7%. The sequenced sample was blood. The sequence came from a girl under 18 with multiple sclerosis. The chain uses TRBV24-1 and TRBJ2-7; 9 positions agree with TRBD1. The CDR3 nucleotides read TGTGCCACAATCCGGGACAGGGTACACGAGCAGTACTTC. This translates into CATIRDRVHEQYF.